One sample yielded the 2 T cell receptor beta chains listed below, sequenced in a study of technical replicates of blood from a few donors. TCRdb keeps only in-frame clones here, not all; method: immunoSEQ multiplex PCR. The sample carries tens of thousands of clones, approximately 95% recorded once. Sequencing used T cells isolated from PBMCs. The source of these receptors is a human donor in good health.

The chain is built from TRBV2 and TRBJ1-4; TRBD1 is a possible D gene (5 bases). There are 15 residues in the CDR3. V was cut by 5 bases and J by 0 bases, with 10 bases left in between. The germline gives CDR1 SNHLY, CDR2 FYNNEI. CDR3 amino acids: CASSLTAATNEKLFF. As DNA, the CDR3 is TGTGCCAGCAGTTTGACAGCTGCAACTAATGAAAAACTGTTTTTT.

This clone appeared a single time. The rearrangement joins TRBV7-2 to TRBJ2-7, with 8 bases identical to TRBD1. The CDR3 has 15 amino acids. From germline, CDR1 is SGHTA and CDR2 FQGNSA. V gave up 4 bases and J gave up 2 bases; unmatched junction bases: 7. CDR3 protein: CASSSRTGTAYEQYF. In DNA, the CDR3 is TGTGCCAGCAGCTCCAGGACAGGGACGGCCTACGAGCAGTACTTC.